This paragraph covers one TCR beta chain sequence. Its antigen is still unknown. Relative to the germline gene, one junction end is altered; a read error may explain this. The data belong to a study of shared clonotypes between healthy human individuals (dated by TCRdb to the early 2020s). With respect to the entire study: A few men and a couple of women, aged 18 to 49 years, made up the cohort. For each donor, CD4 naive and CD4 memory were each given three plates, CD8 naive was given two plates, and CD8 memory was given one plate. To estimate repertoire size and how much clonotype sharing occurs between individuals, the study deeply sequenced the blood TCR repertoires of several healthy adults. Libraries were prepared and TCR repertoires were sequenced by different laboratories using diverse techniques, in order to increase sequencing depth and limit assay-specific biases. Leukapheresis yielded between about 0.9 and 9 billion PBMCs per donor. What the authors observed across the whole study: Larger estimated clonotype richness was generally found for naive subsets than for memory subsets. The small number of donors limited the genetic and exposure-history diversity represented. When four donors were compared, the shared fraction of clonotypes was 5% to 6.5% for naive CD4, over 3% for naive CD8, 2.3% for memory CD4, and 0.3% to 0.5% for memory CD8. Incomplete sequencing was indicated by rarefaction of sorted-subset datasets, despite the large sequencing depth. Only blood was sampled, and tissue TCR repertoires likely differ from those in blood. Clonotypes shared by all four sorted-subset donors showed higher generation probabilities than non-shared clonotypes. Pairwise subsampling led to the expectation that sequencing depth would affect the degree of clonotype sharing among donors.

Using the deep immunoSEQ assay, multiplex PCR amplified TCR CDR3 regions from genomic DNA. For each cell subset, the extracted genomic DNA was distributed evenly across all wells of several immunoSEQ 96-well plates, and each plate served as one replicate. For sorted subsets, 150 to 250 ng of genomic DNA, equivalent to 25,000 to 35,000 T cell genomes, went into each replicate PCR. The purified libraries were quantified using a Qubit 3.0 fluorometer, sized with a Bioanalyzer 2100, and then quantified again using the KAPA Library Quantification kit. Every immunoSEQ 96-well plate was sequenced on a separate single-read 150-cycle Illumina NextSeq 550 flow cell. The published analysis was carried out like this. Because the immunoSEQ output held only junctional sequences and lacked quality scores, the filtering could not match the filtering applied to full-length reads. Sequences were annotated with PyIR, a Python wrapper for IgBLAST v1.9, and V/J genes and CDR3 were assigned using IMGT germline references. Reads with weak V/J assignments (E-value above 1e-6), missing CDR3, stop codons, out-of-frame junctions, or ambiguous translated residues were removed. V3J clonotypes were defined as sequences sharing an identical inferred V gene, J gene, and CDR3 amino acid sequence. Percentage overlap between repertoires was calculated by dividing the number of shared unique clonotypes by the size of the smaller repertoire. Repertoire richness was assessed with RTK rarefaction, the Chao1 estimator, and Recon v2.1 estimates of unobserved clonotypes. For all TCRbeta clonotypes obtained by the gDNA method from several donors, generation probabilities were computed with OLGA. This is the immuneACCESS table as TCRdb keeps it, with only in-frame sequences that have V and J called. A part of the clones is gone; compared with another copy, unresolved V genes explain less than half, and the rest is unexplained. From that table come the V and J calls and clone size; the DNA was used to work out D and trimming. The sample table records some 1 million clones; about 77% of these occur just once. Nearly 1.5% of the sample is held by the ten biggest clonotypes.

From the cysteine up to the phenylalanine, the CDR3 has a length of 14 residues. Only the CDR3 part of the read is kept: 42 bases, read in frame from the first base. The CDR1 and CDR2 encoded by the germline V gene (reference sequence) are SSHAT and FNYEAQ. Donors were healthy HIV-negative adults with no recently reported acute infections or vaccinations. Only Caucasian adults living in Nashville, Tennessee, USA were represented among the donors. CD4+ T cells were enriched by magnetic negative selection; naive cells were then positively selected on CD45RA, and the negative fraction formed the memory subset. After blood collection by leukapheresis, PBMCs were isolated using Ficoll-Histopaque density gradient centrifugation and then cryopreserved in the vapor phase of liquid nitrogen. Analytical flow cytometry was used to check the purity and quantity of each magnetically sorted T cell population. From each sorted fraction, genomic DNA was isolated and quantified by UV absorbance on a Nanodrop 2000c.

Recombination joined TRBV7-7 with TRBJ1-3; a tentative D call is TRBD1 (5 bases match). The TCR sequence derives from a man between 18 and 35 years old in good health. Sample: memory CD4+ T cells sorted from blood. The meaning of the sample's cell subset or site label: CD45RA-negative fraction. The nucleotide sequence reads as follows: TGTGCTAGCAGCCCGGGGGGGAGTGGAAACACCATATATTTT. Protein translation: CASSPGGSGNTIYF.